The present T cell receptor beta chain was sequenced within a study of cytomegalovirus exposure and HLA in healthy donors. Trimming took 4 bases from V and 1 from J; bases not matched to a gene: 6. Per the germline V gene, CDR1 is MGHRA and CDR2 is YSYEKL. This CDR3 spans 15 amino acids. This clone has just a few counts. Primers included in the PCR were 60 Vbeta and 13 Jbeta primers. TCRdb's table, derived via immunoSEQ multiplex PCR, lists solely in-frame clones and lacks some. Of 150,000 to 180,000 clones in the sample, roughly four fifths were seen once. This TCR was recovered from a man between 18 and 35 years old in good health and CMV-seronegative. The rearrangement links TRBV4-1 to TRBJ1-1, with TRBD1 matching 7 bases. The sample consisted of PBMCs. The DNA of the CDR3 is TGCGCCAGCAGCCGGCACAGGGGCGGGAACACTGAAGCTTTCTTT. Protein sequence: CASSRHRGGNTEAFF.